The next 20 T cell receptor beta chains were all read from a single sample in a study of T-cell memory formation after mild COVID-19. TCRdb reprocessed the 5' RACE reads via MiXCR and lists one record per CDR3 protein. The table includes about 620,000 distinct CDR3 sequences, roughly 18% detected once. Sequencing used PBMCs or a T cell subset sorted from them (not recorded which). These receptors all stem from an adult woman who had mild COVID-19 (a few samples of this study predate the infection). Cell type and time point are not known.

The chain couples TRBV12-3 or TRBV12-4 to TRBJ2-3; maybe TRBD1 (5 bases). This CDR3 region has 11 residues. V was clipped by 6 bases and J by 5 bases, with 6 bases between them. CDR3 residues: CASRQEDTQYF. The CDR3 nucleotides are TGTGCCAGCAGACAGGAAGATACGCAGTATTTT.

The DNA of the CDR3 is TGTGCCAGCAGCTTAACCAGCTACAGGATGGAGACCCAGTACTTC. This translates into CASSLTSYRMETQYF. The gene calls are TRBV7-3 and TRBJ2-5; tentatively, D is TRBD1 (5 bases). Per the germline V gene, CDR1 is SGHTA and CDR2 is FQGTGA. There are 15 residues in the CDR3. V shed 0 bases and J shed 5 bases, with 13 bases lying between them.

This chain links TRBV7-9 with TRBJ1-4, with 8 bases matching TRBD1. Per germline, CDR1 SEHNR and CDR2 FQNEAQ (reference sequence). The CDR3 has 13 residues. J lost 12 bases, V lost 5 bases, and 8 bases had no gene match. The CDR3 DNA reads as TGTGCCAGCAGCGTCCCGGGACAGGAAGAACTGTTTTTT. Its protein product is CASSVPGQEELFF. Complete variable domain (other parts from reference TRBV7-9 and TRBJ1-4): DTGVSQNPRHKITKRGQNVTFRCDPISEHNRLYWYRQTLGQGPEFLTYFQNEAQLEKSRLLSDRFSAERPKGSFSTLEIQRTEQGDSAMYLCASSVPGQEELFFGSGTQLSVL.

The rearrangement links TRBV7-6 to TRBJ2-6; 8 positions match TRBD1. The germline V gene has CDR1 SGHVS and CDR2 FNYEAQ. The trim removed 3 bases at V and 2 bases at J, leaving 3 bases unmatched. The CDR3 has 16 residues. Written as DNA, the CDR3 is TGTGCCAGCAGCTTCACAGGGGGTGCTGGGGCCAACGTCCTGACTTTC. Translating gives CASSFTGGAGANVLTF.

This clonotype turned up a few times. This chain uses TRBV12-3 or TRBV12-4 with TRBJ1-2; 8 bases are shared with TRBD1. V shed 5 bases, J shed 8 bases, and the junction held 4 bases outside the gene matches. The CDR3 runs to 12 residues. The CDR3 sequence: CASSRDRMGYTF. The CDR3 nucleotides are TGTGCCAGCAGTCGGGACAGGATGGGCTACACCTTC.

V gene TRBV4-1 combines with J gene TRBJ2-1; 7 bases align to TRBD2. CDR3 size: 14 residues. CDR1 MGHRA and CDR2 YSYEKL come from the germline V gene. With V trimmed by 3 bases and J by 8 bases, 7 bases remained unmatched. DNA of the CDR3: TGCGCCAGCAGCCACGGCCAAACTAGCGATGAGCAGTTCTTC. Translated, it gives CASSHGQTSDEQFF.

This clonotype showed up just a few times. V and J are TRBV27 and TRBJ1-6; maybe TRBD1 (5 bases). The CDR3 has 15 residues. The germline CDR1 and CDR2 sequences are MNHEY and SMNVEV (reference sequence). Trimming removed 5 bases from V and 8 bases from J, with 16 bases in between. The chain's CDR3 is CASSPFGVGDSPLHF. In nucleotides, the CDR3 is TGTGCCAGCAGTCCATTTGGGGTAGGGGATTCACCCCTCCACTTT.

This clonotype came up a few times. The CDR3 DNA is TGTGCCAGCAGCTTAGGGCCAGGGGGCATCGATGAGCAGTTCTTC. The encoded protein is CASSLGPGGIDEQFF. The chain joins TRBV7-9 to TRBJ2-1, with TRBD1 matching 8 bases. The germline CDR1 and CDR2 sequences are SEHNR and FQNEAQ (reference sequence). Trimming removed 1 base from V and 8 bases from J; junction bases left unmatched: 7. This CDR3 has 15 residues. The entire variable domain, with the rest obtained from reference TRBV7-9 and TRBJ2-1, is as follows: DTGVSQNPRHKITKRGQNVTFRCDPISEHNRLYWYRQTLGQGPEFLTYFQNEAQLEKSRLLSDRFSAERPKGSFSTLEIQRTEQGDSAMYLCASSLGPGGIDEQFFGPGTRLTVL.

Comments on this clonotype: A much larger clone is a single base away; this may be a read error. The chain has TRBV20-1 and TRBJ2-1; TRBD2 matches at 15 bases. Germline CDR1 and CDR2: DFQATT and SNEGSKA (reference sequence). The CDR3 runs 20 residues. The chain's CDR3 is CRASPLPGLAGGISYNEQFF. In nucleotides, the CDR3 is TGCAGAGCTAGTCCCTTACCGGGACTAGCGGGAGGAATATCCTACAATGAGCAGTTCTTC.

There are a few counts of this clonotype. The chain combines TRBV6-2 or TRBV6-3 with TRBJ2-1; 11 nucleotides agree with TRBD2. The CDR3 extends over 14 amino acids. Germline values: CDR1 MNHEY, CDR2 SVGEGT. With V trimmed by 6 bases and J by 15 bases, 13 bases remained unmatched. The CDR3 DNA follows: TGTGCCAGCAGCCACGGCACTAGCGGGAGTTTACGGTTCTTC. Translating it yields CASSHGTSGSLRFF.

The chain carries TRBV5-1 and TRBJ1-6; D perhaps matches TRBD1 (5 bases). This CDR3 is built from 15 residues. CDR1 and CDR2 from the germline V gene are SGHRS and YFSETQ. Trimming removed 0 bases at V and 7 bases at J, with 11 bases between. As DNA, the CDR3 is TGCGCCAGCAGCTTGGGGGACTTACCGAATTCACCCCTCCACTTT. Its protein is CASSLGDLPNSPLHF.

This chain uses TRBV20-1 with TRBJ1-2, with D perhaps TRBD1 (6 bases). The CDR3 has 14 residues. Germline V lookup: CDR1 DFQATT, CDR2 SNEGSKA (reference sequence). The germline V and J ends were trimmed by 1 base and 1 base, with 10 bases remaining between them. The DNA for the CDR3 is TGCAGTGCTAGAGGAGGGGGTTTTAACTATGGCTACACCTTC. Its protein product is CSARGGGFNYGYTF.

This clonotype was seen more than once but under ten times. The CDR3: CAGLRQGLSGTEAFF. The CDR3 coding sequence is TGTGCCGGACTTAGACAGGGCCTTTCGGGCACTGAAGCTTTCTTT. The J gene is TRBJ1-1, the V gene TRBV12-3 or TRBV12-4, with 7 positions matching TRBD1. V lost 11 bases to trimming and J lost 4 bases; unmatched junction nucleotides: 16. The CDR3 is made up of 15 amino acids.

This clonotype came up a few times. The V call is TRBV9, the J call TRBJ1-2, with a weak D call TRBD1 (5 bases). V was cut by 1 base and J by 1 base, with 14 bases left in between. Germline lookup yields CDR1 SGDLS and CDR2 YYNGEE. The CDR3 consists of 16 residues. CDR3 sequence (DNA): TGTGCCAGCAGCGTAACTCCCGGAAGGGGTAACTATGGCTACACCTTC. This translates into CASSVTPGRGNYGYTF.

The gene calls are TRBV3-1 and TRBJ1-1; D is perhaps TRBD1 (5 bases). Germline V gene lookup returns CDR1 LGHDT and CDR2 YNNKEL (reference sequence). V was cut by 6 bases and J by 1 base, with 12 bases left in between. The CDR3 spans 14 residues. The chain's CDR3 is CASSKGRWNTEAFF. Written as DNA, the CDR3 is TGTGCCAGCAGTAAGGGACGCTGGAACACTGAAGCTTTCTTT.

This clonotype was detected only a few times. The DNA of the CDR3 is TGTGCCAGCAGCTTGGGTGTATCAGCCTTTGAAGCTTTCTTT. This gives the protein CASSLGVSAFEAFF. This chain connects TRBV5-6 to TRBJ1-1; D is unclear. Trimming shortened V by 0 bases and J by 7 bases, and 13 bases separated the two germline ends. The CDR3 covers 14 residues. Germline V CDR1 and CDR2: SGHDT, YYEEEE.

The chain carries TRBV5-1 and TRBJ1-4, with 10 bases matching TRBD1. The V and J ends lost 4 bases and 10 bases, in that order; junction bases with no gene match: 10. The CDR3 consists of 15 residues. From germline, CDR1 is SGHRS and CDR2 YFSETQ. The CDR3 loop reads CASSNSGTGVRKLFF. CDR3 nucleotides: TGCGCCAGCAGCAACTCCGGGACAGGGGTCCGAAAACTGTTTTTT.

This chain joins TRBV30 and TRBJ2-3; no clear D gene. Germline CDR1 and CDR2: GTSNPN and SVGIG (reference sequence). This CDR3 has 11 residues. Trimming removed 0 bases at V and 6 bases at J, with 4 bases between. DNA of the CDR3: TGTGCCTGGAGTGTACCCGATACGCAGTATTTT. Translated, it gives CAWSVPDTQYF.

About this clonotype itself: The junction does not match germline at one end; this may be a read error. The chain combines TRBV7-9 with TRBJ2-1, with TRBD1 matching over 10 bases. The CDR3 is 14 residues long. Per germline, CDR1 SEHNR and CDR2 FQNEAQ (reference sequence). Here the CDR3 DNA reads TGTGACAGCAGCTCCCGGACAGGGGGGAATGAGCAGTTCTTC. Translated, it gives CDSSSRTGGNEQFF.

The gene calls are TRBV15 and TRBJ1-5; no reliable D call. CDR1 and CDR2 from the germline V gene are LNHNV and YYDKDF (reference sequence). With 8 bases removed from V and 4 bases from J, the gap between germline ends came to 15 bases. This CDR3 region has 14 residues. The CDR3 loop reads CATQEVQSNQPQHF. In nucleotides, the CDR3 is TGTGCCACCCAGGAGGTGCAGTCAAATCAGCCCCAGCATTTT.